This paragraph reports one T cell receptor (beta chain). The junction shows a germline mismatch at one end, possibly a read error. The data derive from a study of blood T cell repertoires in COVID-19. Study-wide background: Acute and convalescent COVID-19 specimens originated in the United States, Italy and Spain. PBMCs, B-cell-depleted T cells, or T cells were the source of the cDNA or gDNA that made up the material.

Per the study methods: Using reference gene primer amplification, nucleated cell counts were estimated. Libraries were prepared by immunoSEQ multiplex PCR; TCRdb keeps only in-frame clonotypes and omits some of them. For V, J and clone size, that table is used; D and trimming come from the DNA. This table holds a few hundred thousand clones, around 86% found once. This CDR3 contains 14 residues. Germline CDR1 SNHLY, CDR2 FYNNEI. V is TRBV2 and J is TRBJ1-4; D perhaps matches TRBD1 (5 bases). Sequenced material: peripheral blood. The receptor was isolated from a man older than 75 with acute or convalescent COVID-19. The CDR3 DNA reads TGTGCCAGCGGCCGACAGTCAACGAATGAAAAACTGTTTTTT. Its protein is CASGRQSTNEKLFF.